This TCR beta chain was recorded in a study of technical replicates of blood from several donors. Profiled with immunoSEQ multiplex PCR; TCRdb holds only in-frame clones, not every one. The profile covers about 100,000 clones, with nearly 97% appearing a single time and 0.2% to 0.25% taken by the ten largest. Germline lookup yields CDR1 SSHAT and CDR2 FNYEAQ (reference sequence). This CDR3 comprises 15 residues. Of note for this clone: One junction end does not reproduce the germline sequence, and a read error may be involved.

This chain uses TRBV7-7 with TRBJ2-5; 9 nucleotides align to TRBD2. Sequenced: T cells isolated from PBMCs. This sequence originates from a human donor in good health. CDR3 sequence: CASSQVAGAQETQYF. As DNA, the CDR3 is TGTGCTAGCAGCCAAGTAGCGGGGGCCCAAGAGACCCAGTACTTC.